What follows is one T cell receptor beta chain and its context. This entry comes from a study of blood T cell repertoires in COVID-19. Background on the study: Sources were T cells, B-cell-depleted T cells, or PBMCs; the material itself was cDNA or gDNA.

Data came from immunoSEQ multiplex PCR; TCRdb stores just in-frame clones and leaves some out. This table holds about 210,000 clones, almost 85% found once. The receptor comes from a woman aged 50 to 65 with active or convalescent COVID-19. Sequencing input: peripheral blood.

The CDR3 DNA sequence: TGTGCCAGCAGCTCCGACATAGAGTCCTACAATGAGCAGTTCTTC. Translated: CASSSDIESYNEQFF. The chain is built from TRBV7-9 and TRBJ2-1, with unresolved D. Germline V gene lookup returns CDR1 SEHNR and CDR2 FQNEAQ (reference sequence). The germline V and J ends were trimmed by 4 bases and 1 base, with 11 bases remaining between them. CDR3 size: 15 residues.